The clone carrying this T cell receptor beta chain has just one count. The CDR3 runs to 17 residues. Trimming took 5 bases from V and 4 from J, leaving 20 bases between them. The germline gives CDR1 SEHNR, CDR2 FQNEAQ (reference sequence). The record originates from a study of cytomegalovirus exposure and HLA in healthy donors. The study ran its PCR with 60 Vbeta and 13 Jbeta primers. Clones were read by immunoSEQ multiplex PCR, and TCRdb kept only the in-frame ones, dropping some. The sample has about 220,000 clones, around 75% seen once; the top ten hold 1.5% to 2%. The receptor was derived from a woman aged 25 to 45 in good health and CMV-seronegative. The chain combines TRBV7-9 with TRBJ2-2; tentatively, D is TRBD2 (7 bases). Material: PBMCs. Written as DNA, the CDR3 is TGTGCCAGCAGCCCGGAGACAGGCCCGGGGGGCACCGGGGAGCTGTTTTTT. Protein: CASSPETGPGGTGELFF.